Below are 4 T cell receptor beta chains sequenced from a single sample in a study of shared clonotypes between healthy human individuals. The data were produced by immunoSEQ multiplex PCR, yet TCRdb's version contains in-frame clones alone and is incomplete. The sample has about 2.3 million clones, about 92% seen once; the top ten hold 0.35% to 0.45%. Source material: naive CD4+ T cells from PBMCs. Subset in this sample: CD45RA+ positively selected. The source is a man between 18 and 35 years old in good health. Some clones in this sample may be carry-over from other donors' samples.

The J gene is TRBJ2-1, the V gene TRBV2; 14 bases match TRBD2. The CDR3 length is 16 residues. V gave up 6 bases and J gave up 8 bases; unmatched junction bases: 9. The germline CDR1 and CDR2 sequences are SNHLY and FYNNEI. The chain's CDR3 is CASSAGLAGGGYEQFF. CDR3 in DNA: TGTGCCAGCAGCGCTGGACTAGCGGGAGGTGGATATGAGCAGTTCTTC.

This chain joins TRBV28 and TRBJ1-1, with a weak D call TRBD1 (6 bases). The V gene's germline CDR1 is MDHEN and CDR2 SYDVKM. CDR3 length: 12 amino acids. V was cut by 5 bases and J by 8 bases, with 12 bases left in between. The CDR3 DNA follows: TGTGCCAGCAGTAACAGGGAATACGAAGCTTTCTTT. Protein: CASSNREYEAFF.

This chain links TRBV5-4 with TRBJ1-3; D gene ambiguous. CDR3 length equals 15 residues. Germline CDR1 is SGHNT and CDR2 is YYREEE (reference sequence). Trimming stripped 4 bases from V and 5 bases from J, with 16 bases between. CDR3 nucleotide sequence: TGTGCCAGCAGCCCGAACAGCGGAGACAGAAACACCATATATTTT. Translation: CASSPNSGDRNTIYF. Supplemented by reference TRBV5-4 and TRBJ1-3, the full variable domain reads ETGVTQSPTHLIKTRGQQVTLRCSSQSGHNTVSWYQQALGQGPQFIFQYYREEENGRGNFPPRFSGLQFPNYSSELNVNALELDDSALYLCASSPNSGDRNTIYFGEGSWLTVV.

The chain is built from TRBV6-6 and TRBJ2-1, with TRBD2 matching 12 bases. In germline, CDR1 is MNHNY, CDR2 SVGAGI (reference sequence). With V trimmed by 7 bases and J by 8 bases, 6 bases remained unmatched. The CDR3 totals 14 residues. CDR3 residues: CASTLAGGPHEQFF. The CDR3 DNA follows: TGTGCCAGCACTCTAGCGGGAGGGCCCCATGAGCAGTTCTTC.